The rows below give T cell receptor beta chains drawn from one sample of a study of T-cell reconstitution after alpha-beta-depleted transplantation in children. TCRdb re-analysed the PCR reads in MiXCR, keeping a single row per CDR3 protein. The data contain 600,000 to 700,000 distinct CDR3 sequences, approximately 16% of them singletons. The sequenced sample was PBMCs from the stem cell graft donor, obtained from the stem cell graft. The source of these receptors is a human donor who donated a stem cell graft to a child with acute myeloid leukemia. Each CDR3 is given with its conserved first and last residue. A D gene is named only where the DNA matches it firmly. Where a row states a size, it is once, few, many or the class of an expanded clone; other rows omit it.

j_gene	v_gene	d_gene	abundance	CDR3nt	CDR3aa
TRBJ2-5	TRBV24-1	.	.	TGTGCCACCAGTGACCGTCGACAGGCGGTTCAAGAGACCCAGTACTTC	CATSDRRQAVQETQYF
TRBJ2-3	TRBV6-1	.	few	TGTGCCAGCAGGAACAGCCAGGCGAAGGCAGATACGCAGTATTTT	CASRNSQAKADTQYF
TRBJ2-2	TRBV29-1	.	many	TGCAGCGTTGACCAGAACACCGGGGAGCTGTTTTTT	CSVDQNTGELFF
TRBJ1-1	TRBV20-1	.	many	TGCAGTGCAGTGCGGCAGCCTATGAACACTGAAGCTTTCTTT	CSAVRQPMNTEAFF
TRBJ2-2	TRBV5-1	.	once	TGCGCCAGCAGCTTGGAAGGGGATGAGACCACCGGGGAGCTGTTTTTT	CASSLEGDETTGELFF
TRBJ2-3	TRBV7-2	.	many	TGTGCCAGCAGCTCGGGAATAGGCAGGGATACGCAGTATTTT	CASSSGIGRDTQYF
TRBJ1-4	TRBV7-2	.	.	TGTGCCAGCAGCCCGGCCCTCGCAACTAATGAAAAACTGTTTTTT	CASSPALATNEKLFF
TRBJ2-1	TRBV20-1	TRBD2	.	TGCAGTGCTAGAGAGCTGAGGGGACTAGTAACTGAGCAGTTCTTC	CSARELRGLVTEQFF
TRBJ2-7	TRBV9	.	few	TGTGCCAGCAGCGTAGCAGCGAGCAGGACTGGAGAGCAGTACTTC	CASSVAASRTGEQYF
TRBJ2-1	TRBV7-2	.	.	TGTGCCAGCAGTTTCGAGTCGGTGAATGAGCAGTTCTTC	CASSFESVNEQFF
TRBJ1-5	TRBV9	.	.	TGTGCCAGCAGCGTAGGAGGGGCTCCGAATCAGCCCCAGCATTTT	CASSVGGAPNQPQHF
TRBJ2-7	TRBV20-1	.	.	TGCAGTGCCTCTTTTCCAGGTCGTCGCCAGCCCTACGAGCAGTACTTC	CSASFPGRRQPYEQYF
TRBJ2-3	TRBV18	TRBD1	.	TGTGCCAGCCGCGCCCGGGGACAGTCCACAGATACGCAGTATTTT	CASRARGQSTDTQYF
TRBJ1-1	TRBV27	.	.	TGTGCCAGCAGTGGGGGATTCGGGAACACTGAAGCTTTCTTT	CASSGGFGNTEAFF